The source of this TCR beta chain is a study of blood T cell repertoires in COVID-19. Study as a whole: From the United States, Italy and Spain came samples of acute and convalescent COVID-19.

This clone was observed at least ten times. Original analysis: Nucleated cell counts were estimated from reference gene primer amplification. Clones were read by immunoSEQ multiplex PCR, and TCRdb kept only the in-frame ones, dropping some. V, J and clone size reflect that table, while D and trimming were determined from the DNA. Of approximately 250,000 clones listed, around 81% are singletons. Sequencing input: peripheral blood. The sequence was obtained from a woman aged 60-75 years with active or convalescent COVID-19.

The DNA for the CDR3 is TGTGCCAGCAGATCAAGGGGACAGGGTGGTGACGAGCAGTACTTC. Protein product: CASRSRGQGGDEQYF. V and J are TRBV6-6 and TRBJ2-7, with 9 bases identical to TRBD1. CDR3 length equals 15 residues. Germline loops: CDR1 MNHNY, CDR2 SVGAGI (reference sequence). The J segment lost 5 bases and the V segment lost 6 bases, leaving 11 bases of the junction unmatched.